These T cell receptor beta chains were read from a single sample in a study of shared clonotypes between healthy human individuals. The data were produced by immunoSEQ multiplex PCR, yet TCRdb's version contains in-frame clones alone and is incomplete. The table shows some 2.3 million clones, with more than 80% occurring only once. The material sequenced was naive CD4+ T cells from PBMCs. Source of these receptors: a man younger than 35 in good health. Some clones in this sample may be carry-over from other donors' samples. CDR3s include the opening cysteine and the closing phenylalanine or tryptophan. The D gene is left open where the match is weak. A row's size may be missing; if present it is once, few, many or a size class.

V gene	D gene	clone size	J gene	CDR3 protein	CDR3 DNA
TRBV28	-	-	TRBJ2-5	CASSPPYGRSGQETQYF	TGTGCCAGCAGTCCGCCCTATGGGAGGAGTGGCCAAGAGACCCAGTACTTC
TRBV11-2	-	-	TRBJ1-1	CASSLPDISVNTEAFF	TGTGCCAGCAGCTTGCCGGACATTTCGGTGAACACTGAAGCTTTCTTT
TRBV29-1	-	-	TRBJ1-4	CSVGSGSSNEKLFF	TGCAGCGTTGGCTCGGGGTCGTCTAATGAAAAACTGTTTTTT
TRBV28	TRBD1	-	TRBJ1-2	CASRLGQSTYGYTF	TGTGCCAGTCGCCTGGGACAGTCTACCTATGGCTACACCTTC
TRBV7-9	TRBD1	-	TRBJ2-7	CASSSTGGGYEQYF	TGTGCCAGCAGCTCCACAGGGGGCGGGTACGAGCAGTACTTC
TRBV6-5	TRBD1	-	TRBJ1-4	CASSRTGRGEKLFF	TGTGCCAGCAGCCGGACAGGGAGGGGTGAAAAACTGTTTTTT
TRBV2	-	-	TRBJ1-1	CASSRGGLTEAFF	TGTGCCAGCAGTCGGGGCGGGTTAACTGAAGCTTTCTTT
TRBV10-3	-	-	TRBJ1-3	CAISDFSKGPGGNTIYF	TGTGCCATCAGTGATTTCTCCAAGGGTCCAGGGGGAAACACCATATATTTT
TRBV6-1	-	-	TRBJ1-3	CASRRPGLTGNTIYF	TGTGCCAGCAGGCGTCCGGGTCTAACCGGAAACACCATATATTTT
TRBV27	TRBD2	once	TRBJ2-7	CASSTTSGTYEQYF	TGTGCCAGCAGTACCACTAGCGGGACCTACGAGCAGTACTTC
TRBV7-2	TRBD1	-	TRBJ1-2	CASSLRDRVYGYTF	TGTGCCAGCAGCTTGAGGGACAGGGTATATGGCTACACCTTC
TRBV5-1	TRBD1	-	TRBJ2-1	CASSEDRGWYNEQFF	TGCGCCAGCAGCGAGGACAGGGGCTGGTACAATGAGCAGTTCTTC
TRBV29-1	-	-	TRBJ2-7	CSVVNYRVSGYEQYF	TGCAGCGTTGTAAACTACAGGGTCTCGGGTTACGAGCAGTACTTC
TRBV14	-	-	TRBJ1-4	CASSQADSAETNEKLFF	TGTGCCAGCAGCCAAGCTGACTCCGCGGAAACTAATGAAAAACTGTTTTTT
TRBV19	TRBD1	-	TRBJ2-2	CASSTVRTPGGTGELFF	TGTGCCAGTAGTACCGTCCGGACCCCAGGGGGAACCGGGGAGCTGTTTTTT
TRBV18	-	-	TRBJ2-5	CASSPPIRETQYF	TGTGCCAGCTCACCACCGATCCGAGAGACCCAGTACTTC
TRBV7-2	-	once	TRBJ2-5	CASSLARETQYF	TGTGCCAGCAGCCTTGCACGAGAGACCCAGTACTTC
TRBV18	-	-	TRBJ2-7	CASSPPGSYEQYF	TGTGCCAGCTCACCACCAGGTAGTTACGAGCAGTACTTC
TRBV30	TRBD1	-	TRBJ1-2	CAWTVGQWYYGYTF	TGTGCCTGGACGGTGGGACAGTGGTACTATGGCTACACCTTC
TRBV5-4	TRBD2	-	TRBJ2-3	CASSFGGRTDTQYF	TGTGCCAGCAGCTTCGGGGGGAGAACAGATACGCAGTATTTT
TRBV6-1	-	-	TRBJ1-5	CASRTGSYSNQPQHF	TGTGCCAGCAGAACAGGATCTTATAGCAATCAGCCCCAGCATTTT
TRBV9	-	-	TRBJ2-7	CASSARQEGPYEQYF	TGTGCCAGCAGCGCTCGACAAGAAGGGCCCTACGAGCAGTACTTC
TRBV5-1	-	-	TRBJ2-7	CASSLGGGSYEQYF	TGCGCCAGCAGCTTGGGAGGGGGCTCCTACGAGCAGTACTTC
TRBV19	-	-	TRBJ2-2	CASTPLSRGGTGELFF	TGTGCCAGTACCCCCCTCAGCAGGGGAGGCACCGGGGAGCTGTTTTTT
TRBV5-1	-	-	TRBJ2-2	CASSYHQANTGELFF	TGCGCCAGCAGCTACCACCAGGCGAACACCGGGGAGCTGTTTTTT
TRBV7-2	-	-	TRBJ2-2	CASSSQVGVANTGELFF	TGTGCCAGCAGCAGTCAAGTGGGGGTTGCGAACACCGGGGAGCTGTTTTTT
TRBV7-9	-	-	TRBJ2-7	CASSLLVPPYEQYF	TGTGCCAGCAGCTTATTAGTGCCCCCCTACGAGCAGTACTTC
TRBV4-3	-	-	TRBJ1-2	CASSQDWLAGYGYTF	TGCGCCAGCAGCCAAGATTGGCTTGCGGGCTATGGCTACACCTTC
TRBV28	-	-	TRBJ2-5	CASRGAKETQYF	TGTGCCAGCCGAGGGGCGAAAGAGACCCAGTACTTC
TRBV25-1	TRBD2	-	TRBJ2-3	CASSPRSGLAAADTQYF	TGTGCCAGCAGTCCACGGTCCGGACTAGCGGCAGCAGATACGCAGTATTTT
TRBV11-1	TRBD1	-	TRBJ1-4	CASSGTGEGDEKLFF	TGTGCCAGCAGCGGGACAGGGGAAGGGGATGAAAAACTGTTTTTT
TRBV5-1	TRBD2	-	TRBJ2-1	CASSLDNPSGYNEQFF	TGCGCCAGCAGCTTGGATAATCCTAGCGGATACAATGAGCAGTTCTTC
TRBV19	-	-	TRBJ2-3	CASRSRSGTDTQYF	TGTGCCAGCCGAAGCAGGAGCGGCACAGATACGCAGTATTTT
TRBV7-2	-	-	TRBJ2-2	CASSFGGVNTGELFF	TGTGCCAGCAGCTTCGGCGGGGTCAACACCGGGGAGCTGTTTTTT
TRBV5-4	-	once	TRBJ2-2	CASRSGQSTNTGELFF	TGTGCCAGCAGAAGCGGACAGAGCACGAACACCGGGGAGCTGTTTTTT
TRBV6-4	-	-	TRBJ2-1	CASFREWLDEQFF	TGTGCCAGCTTCAGGGAATGGTTGGATGAGCAGTTCTTC
TRBV5-6	-	-	TRBJ1-2	CASSLGRRENYGYTF	TGTGCCAGCAGCTTGGGGCGTAGGGAGAACTATGGCTACACCTTC
TRBV28	-	once	TRBJ1-5	CATTVSNQPQHF	TGTGCCACGACAGTTAGCAATCAGCCCCAGCATTTT
TRBV5-1	TRBD1	-	TRBJ1-3	CASSLDGQGNTIYF	TGCGCCAGCAGCTTGGACGGACAGGGGAACACCATATATTTT
TRBV5-1	TRBD1	-	TRBJ2-7	CASRSGTGGDEQYF	TGCGCCAGCCGCTCCGGGACAGGGGGCGACGAGCAGTACTTC
TRBV18	-	-	TRBJ1-2	CASSPLADPGSRPGEGSRYTF	TGTGCCAGCTCACCACTTGCTGATCCGGGATCCCGACCTGGGGAAGGAAGTCGCTACACCTTC
TRBV9	-	-	TRBJ1-5	CASSVWGSNQPQHF	TGTGCCAGCAGCGTATGGGGGTCCAATCAGCCCCAGCATTTT
TRBV30	-	-	TRBJ2-1	CAWSRTPNEQFF	TGTGCCTGGAGCCGCACCCCAAATGAGCAGTTCTTC
TRBV28	TRBD1	-	TRBJ2-7	CASSLTAPGQGFEQYF	TGTGCCAGCAGTTTAACCGCCCCGGGACAGGGGTTCGAGCAGTACTTC
TRBV11-2	-	-	TRBJ1-1	CASSPKGGVSTEAFF	TGTGCCAGCAGCCCTAAGGGTGGGGTTAGCACTGAAGCTTTCTTT
TRBV18	-	once	TRBJ1-2	CASSPTGLPNYGYTF	TGTGCCAGCTCACCTACAGGGTTGCCTAACTATGGCTACACCTTC
TRBV15	TRBD2	-	TRBJ2-1	CATSMREGLYEQFF	TGTGCCACCTCTATGCGGGAGGGTTTGTATGAGCAGTTCTTC
TRBV11-2	-	-	TRBJ2-7	CASSSPRGRVHEQYF	TGTGCCAGCAGCTCCCCTAGAGGCAGGGTTCACGAGCAGTACTTC
TRBV28	-	-	TRBJ2-6	CASSLEGVTGANVLTF	TGTGCCAGCAGTTTGGAGGGCGTGACTGGGGCCAACGTCCTGACTTTC
TRBV28	TRBD2	-	TRBJ2-2	CASSLWSSGSNTGELFF	TGTGCCAGCAGTTTATGGTCTAGCGGCTCGAACACCGGGGAGCTGTTTTTT
TRBV18	-	-	TRBJ1-1	CASSPLAAMNTEAFF	TGTGCCAGCTCACCACTCGCAGCTATGAACACTGAAGCTTTCTTT
TRBV11-2	TRBD1	-	TRBJ2-7	CASSSTRQGTGLSYEQYF	TGTGCCAGCAGCTCAACAAGACAGGGGACAGGTTTATCCTACGAGCAGTACTTC
TRBV5-1	-	-	TRBJ2-5	CASSRGSMETQYF	TGCGCCAGCAGCAGGGGGTCCATGGAGACCCAGTACTTC
TRBV29-1	-	once	TRBJ2-5	CSVARSGIETQYF	TGCAGCGTTGCAAGAAGTGGGATCGAGACCCAGTACTTC
TRBV29-1	TRBD2	-	TRBJ2-3	CSVNRLWGRAGSDTQYF	TGCAGCGTTAATCGTCTATGGGGGAGGGCCGGGTCAGATACGCAGTATTTT
TRBV7-8	-	-	TRBJ2-5	CASSLAGGGRTETQYF	TGTGCCAGCAGCTTAGCTGGAGGGGGCCGTACGGAGACCCAGTACTTC
TRBV7-2	TRBD1	-	TRBJ1-4	CASNRQGAGEKLFF	TGTGCCAGCAACAGACAGGGGGCCGGTGAAAAACTGTTTTTT